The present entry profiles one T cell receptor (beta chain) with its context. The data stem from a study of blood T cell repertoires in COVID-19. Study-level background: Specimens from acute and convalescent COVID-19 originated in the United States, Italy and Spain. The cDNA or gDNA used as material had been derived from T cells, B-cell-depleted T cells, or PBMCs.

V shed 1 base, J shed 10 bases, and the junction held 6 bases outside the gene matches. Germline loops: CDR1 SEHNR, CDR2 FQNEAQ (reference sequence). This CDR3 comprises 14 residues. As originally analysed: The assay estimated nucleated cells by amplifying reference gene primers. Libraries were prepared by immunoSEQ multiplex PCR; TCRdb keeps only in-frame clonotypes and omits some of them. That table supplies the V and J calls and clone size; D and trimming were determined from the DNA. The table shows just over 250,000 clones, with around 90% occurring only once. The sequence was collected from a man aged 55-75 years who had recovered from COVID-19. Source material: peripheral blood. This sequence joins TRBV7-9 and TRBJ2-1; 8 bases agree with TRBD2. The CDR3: CASSLGTSSWEQFF. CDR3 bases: TGTGCCAGCAGCTTAGGGACTAGCTCCTGGGAGCAGTTCTTC.